Below, one TCR beta chain is given with its context. The record originates from a study of T cells in Graves' hyperthyroidism and ophthalmopathy. Amplification targeted TCR beta CDR3 regions from RNA transcripts. HTBI primers were used for first-round RT-PCR of the TCR CDR3. TCRdb reanalysed the multiplex PCR reads using MiXCR and keeps one entry per CDR3 protein. The sample consists of hundreds of thousands of distinct CDR3 sequences, 12% to 15% of them appearing once. The length of the CDR3 is 12 residues. Germline-derived CDR1 and CDR2 are MDHEN and SYDVKM. V was trimmed by 2 bases and J by 4 bases, leaving 5 bases between them.

Input material: blood. The gene calls are TRBV28 and TRBJ1-2; D is unclear. This sequence was found in a woman between 18 and 29 years old with Graves' hyperthyroidism. The CDR3 here is CASSLQAYGYTF. DNA of the CDR3: TGTGCCAGCAGTTTACAGGCCTATGGCTACACCTTC.